Below are 26 T cell receptor beta chains sequenced from a single sample in a study of blood T cell repertoires in COVID-19. Clones were sequenced by immunoSEQ multiplex PCR, and TCRdb holds only the in-frame ones, with some missing. This sample carries 170,000 or so clones, around 87% of them seen once, and the ten largest clones take around 0.63%. Sequencing was carried out using peripheral blood. These TCRs come from a man aged 55-75 years with COVID-19, enrolled during active disease.

The chain couples TRBV18 to TRBJ2-3; TRBD2 matches 8 bases. V gave up 4 bases and J gave up 1 base; unmatched junction bases: 1. The germline CDR1 and CDR2 sequences are KGHSH and LQKENI. This CDR3 is 14 amino acids long. CDR3 loop: CASSLSGGTDTQYF. The CDR3 bases are TGTGCCAGCTCACTTAGCGGGGGCACAGATACGCAGTATTTT.

This clone was detected only once. V is TRBV5-6 and J is TRBJ1-5, with TRBD1 matching 7 bases. CDR1 SGHDT and CDR2 YYEEEE come from the germline V gene. The CDR3 spans 17 residues. With V trimmed by 1 base and J by 2 bases, 9 bases remained unmatched. The CDR3 spells CASSLRTGSGRNQPQHF. Written as DNA, the CDR3 is TGTGCCAGCAGCTTGCGGACAGGCTCGGGTCGCAATCAGCCCCAGCATTTT. Looking up the rest from reference TRBV5-6 and TRBJ1-5 gives the full variable domain: DAGVTQSPTHLIKTRGQQVTLRCSPKSGHDTVSWYQQALGQGPQFIFQYYEEEERQRGNFPDRFSGHQFPNYSSELNVNALLLGDSALYLCASSLRTGSGRNQPQHFGDGTRLSIL.

The chain couples TRBV6-1 to TRBJ2-2; the D gene is possibly TRBD2 (5 bases). CDR1 MNHNS and CDR2 SASEGT come from the germline V gene. Trimming removed 2 bases at V and 5 bases at J, with 12 bases between. The CDR3 contains 15 residues. CDR3 protein: CASSETLGVTGELFF. The CDR3 bases are TGTGCCAGCAGTGAAACACTCGGGGTTACCGGGGAGCTGTTTTTT.

This clone was observed a few times. Other DNA sequences within the sample encode an identical CDR3. The CDR3 DNA sequence: TGCGCCAGCAGCCAAGATCGAGCCTACGAGCAGTACTTC. Translated: CASSQDRAYEQYF. V gene TRBV4-3 combines with J gene TRBJ2-7; D gene unclear. Trimming removed 0 bases from V and 2 bases from J, with 5 bases in between. The CDR3 consists of 13 residues. The germline V gene has CDR1 LGHNA and CDR2 YSLEER.

This chain joins TRBV7-2 and TRBJ1-1, with D perhaps matching TRBD1 (6 bases). This CDR3 is 14 amino acids long. Trimming stripped 6 bases from V and 6 bases from J, with 17 bases between. Germline CDR1 SGHTA, CDR2 FQGNSA. The CDR3 DNA follows: TGTGCCAGCAGTCCACAGGGTTCGCTTTCTGAAGCTTTCTTT. This codes for CASSPQGSLSEAFF.

The sample holds a few counts of this clone. This chain connects TRBV4-3 to TRBJ2-3; TRBD2 agrees at 11 bases. The CDR3 totals 18 residues. Germline CDR1 LGHNA, CDR2 YSLEER. V shed 0 bases and J 3 bases; nucleotides not matched to a gene: 8. The CDR3 nucleotides read TGCGCCAGCAGCCAAGACGCCCGACTAGCGGGGTTAACAGATACGCAGTATTTT. Its translation: CASSQDARLAGLTDTQYF.

The gene calls are TRBV27 and TRBJ2-7, with TRBD2 as a possible D gene (6 bases). Trimming stripped 2 bases from V and 2 bases from J, with 16 bases between. CDR1 and CDR2 (germline): MNHEY, SMNVEV (reference sequence). CDR3 length: 16 residues. In DNA, the CDR3 is TGTGCCAGCAGTTTACGGCGGGGAACCGTAACCTACGAGCAGTACTTC. Protein product: CASSLRRGTVTYEQYF.

The chain is built from TRBV28 and TRBJ1-2; D possibly corresponds to TRBD1 (5 bases). Germline loops: CDR1 MDHEN, CDR2 SYDVKM. CDR3 size: 15 residues. Trimming removed 0 bases at V and 6 bases at J, with 14 bases between. CDR3 sequence: CASSLWTDILDGYTF. The CDR3 DNA reads as TGTGCCAGCAGTTTATGGACGGACATCCTAGATGGCTACACCTTC.

V usage is TRBV10-2 and J usage is TRBJ2-3; 8 bases are a match to TRBD1. The CDR3 runs to 14 residues. V trimming: 5 bases; J trimming: 4 bases; junction bases outside the gene matches: 5. Looked up from germline, CDR1 is WSHSY and CDR2 is SAAADI. The CDR3 region is CASSITGGADTQYF. CDR3 sequence (DNA): TGCGCCAGCAGTATAACAGGGGGAGCAGATACGCAGTATTTT.

The chain recombines TRBV6-2 or TRBV6-3 with TRBJ2-7; 7 bases map to TRBD1. Looked up from germline, CDR1 is MNHEY and CDR2 is SVGEGT. The CDR3 is 15 amino acids. V lost 5 bases and J lost 0; bases outside the gene matches: 7. For the CDR3, the DNA is TGTGCCAGCAGTGACGGACAGGTGAGCTCCTACGAGCAGTACTTC. Amino acid sequence: CASSDGQVSSYEQYF.

The V call is TRBV4-3, the J call TRBJ2-1, with 8 bases identical to TRBD2. CDR1 is LGHNA and CDR2 is YSLEER in the germline V gene. V gave up 4 bases and J gave up 7 bases; unmatched junction bases: 9. This CDR3 comprises 15 residues. The CDR3 spells CASSREAGVENEQFF. In nucleotides, the CDR3 is TGCGCCAGCAGCCGGGAAGCGGGAGTTGAGAATGAGCAGTTCTTC.

The CDR3 region has the DNA TGCGCCAGCAGCTTGGTTCCTAGCCGTGGGCAAGAGACCCAGTACTTC. It yields the protein CASSLVPSRGQETQYF. The genes are TRBV5-1 and TRBJ2-5; TRBD2 is a possible D gene (5 bases). V gave up 0 bases and J gave up 2 bases, with 14 bases separating them. Germline V gives CDR1 SGHRS, CDR2 YFSETQ. The CDR3 sequence is 16 residues long.

The chain links TRBV27 to TRBJ2-7; D is perhaps TRBD2 (6 bases). With 4 bases removed from V and 3 bases from J, the gap between germline ends came to 16 bases. Germline CDR1 reads MNHEY; CDR2 reads SMNVEV (reference sequence). The CDR3 runs to 15 residues. The CDR3 region is CASSSTTPGVYEQYF. In nucleotides, the CDR3 is TGTGCCAGCAGTTCCACCACGCCGGGGGTCTACGAGCAGTACTTC.

V usage is TRBV4-3 and J usage is TRBJ2-1; TRBD2 might be the D (6 bases). In germline, CDR1 is LGHNA, CDR2 YSLEER. The CDR3 is made up of 14 amino acids. Trimming took 0 bases from V and 8 from J, leaving 11 bases between them. The CDR3 DNA is TGCGCCAGCAGCCAAGACCCGCGGGGTTATGAGCAGTTCTTC. It specifies CASSQDPRGYEQFF.

In its sample, this clone was seen a few times. This chain links TRBV27 with TRBJ2-1; D not certain. Deletions cut 1 base from V and 5 bases from J, with 3 bases between. The CDR3 covers 12 residues. Looked up from germline, CDR1 is MNHEY and CDR2 is SMNVEV (reference sequence). This chain's CDR3 is CASSLYNNEQFF. The CDR3 DNA sequence: TGTGCCAGCAGTTTATATAACAATGAGCAGTTCTTC.

J is TRBJ1-1 and V is TRBV6-4; D not certain. Germline V lookup: CDR1 MRHNA, CDR2 SNTAGT. The CDR3 runs 13 residues. V was shortened by 8 bases and J by 1 base, with 11 bases between the two germline ends. The CDR3 here is CASRWQENTEAFF. The DNA for the CDR3 is TGTGCCAGCCGATGGCAGGAGAACACTGAAGCTTTCTTT.

The chain carries TRBV28 and TRBJ1-1; a possible D gene is TRBD1 (5 bases). Germline CDR1 reads MDHEN; CDR2 reads SYDVKM. This CDR3 is built from 13 residues. Trimming removed 6 bases at V and 6 bases at J, with 14 bases between. CDR3 sequence reads: CASRTDSFAEAFF. In DNA form, the CDR3 reads TGTGCCAGCAGAACCGACAGTTTTGCTGAAGCTTTCTTT.

This sequence joins TRBV2 and TRBJ1-5, with no clear D. The CDR3 loop spans 15 amino acids. Germline CDR1 is SNHLY and CDR2 is FYNNEI. Between the trimmed V and J ends, which lost 1 base and 9 bases, there was a span of 16 bases. The CDR3 spells CASSEVNLPLAPQHF. In DNA, the CDR3 is TGTGCCAGCAGTGAAGTTAATCTGCCTCTGGCGCCCCAGCATTTT.

V and J are TRBV27 and TRBJ2-7; the match to TRBD1 covers 7 bases. CDR3 length equals 15 residues. Germline values: CDR1 MNHEY, CDR2 SMNVEV (reference sequence). The V and J ends lost 2 bases and 4 bases, in that order; junction bases with no gene match: 8. CDR3 DNA sequence: TGTGCCAGCAGTTTACTCCCCGACAGGGCTTACGAGCAGTACTTC. This gives the protein CASSLLPDRAYEQYF.

This clone has just a few counts. This chain connects TRBV14 to TRBJ1-2; 8 positions agree with TRBD1. This CDR3 has 13 amino acids. The ends lost 4 bases at V and 4 bases at J; junction bases unmatched: 2. Germline assignment: CDR1 SGHDN and CDR2 FVKESK. The DNA for the CDR3 is TGTGCCAGCAGCCCAGACAGGGGCTATGGCTACACCTTC. Translation gives CASSPDRGYGYTF.

The rearrangement uses TRBV9 and TRBJ1-6; TRBD1 matches 9 bases. The CDR3 spans 14 residues. V lost 3 bases and J lost 9; bases outside the gene matches: 4. CDR1 is SGDLS, CDR2 YYNGEE, per germline. The CDR3 DNA reads TGTGCCAGCAGCGGAGGGACAGGGCCTTCACCCCTCCACTTT. Its protein is CASSGGTGPSPLHF.

This clone was seen once. The rearrangement links TRBV29-1 to TRBJ2-1; TRBD2 matches at 9 bases. Germline CDR1 is SQVTM and CDR2 is ANQGSEA. This CDR3 has 13 residues. V was clipped by 6 bases and J by 6 bases; unmatched bases: 6. CDR3 residues: CSVFRGRANEQFF. In nucleotides, the CDR3 is TGCAGCGTGTTCCGCGGGAGGGCCAATGAGCAGTTCTTC.

V usage is TRBV28 and J usage is TRBJ1-1, with a possible D match to TRBD1 (5 bases). The CDR3 contains 15 residues. Trimming stripped 2 bases from V and 4 bases from J, with 14 bases between. The germline CDR1 and CDR2 sequences are MDHEN and SYDVKM. In nucleotides, the CDR3 is TGTGCCAGCAGTTTAGGGGAACAGGTGGGCACTGAAGCTTTCTTT. This gives the protein CASSLGEQVGTEAFF. Full variable domain (rest looked up from reference TRBV28 and TRBJ1-1): DVKVTQSSRYLVKRTGEKVFLECVQDMDHENMFWYRQDPGLGLRLIYFSYDVKMKEKGDIPEGYSVSREKKERFSLILESASTNQTSMYLCASSLGEQVGTEAFFGQGTRLTVV.

Only a few counts were recorded for this clone. The chain joins TRBV7-9 to TRBJ2-2; 8 bases align to TRBD1. V gave up 2 bases and J gave up 6 bases; unmatched junction bases: 11. CDR1 and CDR2 from the germline V gene are SEHNR and FQNEAQ (reference sequence). The CDR3 totals 17 residues. The CDR3, as DNA: TGTGCCAGCAGCTTACGCTCATCCTTACAGGGGGCCGGGGAGCTGTTTTTT. This translates into CASSLRSSLQGAGELFF. Full variable domain (outside the CDR3, taken from reference TRBV7-9 and TRBJ2-2): DTGVSQNPRHKITKRGQNVTFRCDPISEHNRLYWYRQTLGQGPEFLTYFQNEAQLEKSRLLSDRFSAERPKGSFSTLEIQRTEQGDSAMYLCASSLRSSLQGAGELFFGEGSRLTVL.

V and J are TRBV5-1 and TRBJ2-1, with D possibly matching TRBD1 (5 bases). The V gene lost 1 base and the J gene lost 4 bases, with 6 bases spanning the gap. Germline V CDR1 and CDR2: SGHRS, YFSETQ. The CDR3 spans 13 residues. CDR3 in amino acids: CASSLTGYNEQFF. The CDR3 DNA follows: TGCGCCAGCAGCTTGACAGGATACAATGAGCAGTTCTTC.

The genes are TRBV28 and TRBJ2-7; TRBD2 agrees at 11 bases. Germline V gene sequence: CDR1 MDHEN, CDR2 SYDVKM. The CDR3 sequence is 14 residues long. J lost 3 bases, V lost 4 bases, and 2 bases had no gene match. This chain's CDR3 is CASSSLAGGYEQYF. In DNA form, the CDR3 reads TGTGCCAGCAGTTCGCTAGCGGGAGGCTACGAGCAGTACTTC.